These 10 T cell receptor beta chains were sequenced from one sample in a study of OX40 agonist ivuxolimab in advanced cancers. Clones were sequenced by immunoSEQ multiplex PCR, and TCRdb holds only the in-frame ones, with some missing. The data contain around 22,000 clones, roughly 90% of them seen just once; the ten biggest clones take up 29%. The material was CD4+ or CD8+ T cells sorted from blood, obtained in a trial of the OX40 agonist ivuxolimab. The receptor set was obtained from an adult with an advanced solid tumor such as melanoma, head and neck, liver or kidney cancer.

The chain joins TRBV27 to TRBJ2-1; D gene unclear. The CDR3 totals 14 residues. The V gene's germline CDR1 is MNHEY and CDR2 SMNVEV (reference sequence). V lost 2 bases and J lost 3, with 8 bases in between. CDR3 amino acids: CASSLNSYYNEQFF. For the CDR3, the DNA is TGTGCCAGCAGTTTAAACTCCTACTACAATGAGCAGTTCTTC.

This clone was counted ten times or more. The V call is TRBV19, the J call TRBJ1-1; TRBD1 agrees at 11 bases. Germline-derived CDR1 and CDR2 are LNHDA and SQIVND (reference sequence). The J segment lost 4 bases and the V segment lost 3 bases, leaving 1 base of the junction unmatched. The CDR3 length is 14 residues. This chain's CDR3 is CASSMGTGGTEAFF. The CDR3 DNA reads TGTGCCAGTAGTATGGGGACAGGGGGCACTGAAGCTTTCTTT.

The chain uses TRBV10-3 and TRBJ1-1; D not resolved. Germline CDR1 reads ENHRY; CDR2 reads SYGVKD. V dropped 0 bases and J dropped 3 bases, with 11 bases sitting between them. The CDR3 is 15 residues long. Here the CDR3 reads CAISESIAGYTEAFF. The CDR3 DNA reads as TGTGCCATCAGTGAGTCGATTGCGGGTTACACTGAAGCTTTCTTT.

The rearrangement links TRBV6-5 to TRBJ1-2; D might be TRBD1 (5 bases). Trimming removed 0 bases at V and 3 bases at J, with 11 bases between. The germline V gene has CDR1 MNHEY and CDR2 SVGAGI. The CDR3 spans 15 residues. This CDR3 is CASSYSGGTDYGYTF. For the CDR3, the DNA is TGTGCCAGCAGTTACTCAGGAGGGACGGACTATGGCTACACCTTC.

The CDR3 spells CASRLDRASSYEQYF. The DNA for the CDR3 is TGTGCCAGCAGGTTGGACAGGGCGAGCTCCTACGAGCAGTACTTC. The chain couples TRBV28 to TRBJ2-7; 8 positions match TRBD1. V lost 6 bases and J lost 0; bases outside the gene matches: 7. Germline assignment: CDR1 MDHEN and CDR2 SYDVKM. The CDR3 is made up of 15 amino acids.

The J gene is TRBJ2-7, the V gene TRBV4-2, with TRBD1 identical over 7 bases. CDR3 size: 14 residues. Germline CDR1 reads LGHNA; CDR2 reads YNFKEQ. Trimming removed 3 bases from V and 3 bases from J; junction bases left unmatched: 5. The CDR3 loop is CASSQGTGDYEQYF. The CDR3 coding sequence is TGTGCCAGCAGCCAGGGTACAGGGGACTACGAGCAGTACTTC.

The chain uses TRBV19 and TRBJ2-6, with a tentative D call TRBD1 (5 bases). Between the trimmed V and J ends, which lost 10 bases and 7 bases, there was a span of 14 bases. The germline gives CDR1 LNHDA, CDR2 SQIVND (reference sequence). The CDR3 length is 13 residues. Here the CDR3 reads CATAQGNANVLTF. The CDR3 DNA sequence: TGTGCCACCGCTCAGGGAAACGCCAACGTCCTGACTTTC.

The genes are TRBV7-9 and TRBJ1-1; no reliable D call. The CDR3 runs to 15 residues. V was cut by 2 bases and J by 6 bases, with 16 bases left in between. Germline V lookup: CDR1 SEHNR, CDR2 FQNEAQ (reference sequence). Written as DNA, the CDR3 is TGTGCCAGCAGCTTATTGAGGCTTGGGGTCCCTGAAGCTTTCTTT. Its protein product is CASSLLRLGVPEAFF.

The CDR3 DNA reads as TGTGCCAGCAGTGACTCTGGCGGGAGGTCAACCGGGGAGCTGTTTTTT. Translating gives CASSDSGGRSTGELFF. The chain is built from TRBV6-4 and TRBJ2-2, with TRBD2 matching 8 bases. Trimming at V came to 0 bases and at J to 5 bases, leaving 5 bases not matched to a gene. The CDR3 loop spans 16 amino acids. Germline V gives CDR1 MRHNA, CDR2 SNTAGT.

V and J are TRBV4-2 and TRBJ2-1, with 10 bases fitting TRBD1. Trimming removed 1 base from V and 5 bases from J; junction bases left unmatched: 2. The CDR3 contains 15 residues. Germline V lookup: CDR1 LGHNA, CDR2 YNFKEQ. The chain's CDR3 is CASSQGQGANNEQFF. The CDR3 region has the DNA TGTGCCAGCAGCCAAGGACAGGGGGCAAACAATGAGCAGTTCTTC.